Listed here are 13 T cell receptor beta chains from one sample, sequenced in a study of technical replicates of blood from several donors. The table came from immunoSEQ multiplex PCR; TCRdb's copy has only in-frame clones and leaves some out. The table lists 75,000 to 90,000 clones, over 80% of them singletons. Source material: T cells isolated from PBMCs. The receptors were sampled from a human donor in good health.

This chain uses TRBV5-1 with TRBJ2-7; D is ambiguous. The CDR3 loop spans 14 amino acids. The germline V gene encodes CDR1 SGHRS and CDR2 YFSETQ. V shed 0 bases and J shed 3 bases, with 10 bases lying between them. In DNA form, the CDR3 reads TGCGCCAGCAGCTTGGAGGTGGGCCGCTACGAGCAGTACTTC. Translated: CASSLEVGRYEQYF.

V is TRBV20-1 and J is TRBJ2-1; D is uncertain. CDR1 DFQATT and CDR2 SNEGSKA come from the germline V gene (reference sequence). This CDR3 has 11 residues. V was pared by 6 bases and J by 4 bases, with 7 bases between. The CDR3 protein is CSAEPYNEQFF. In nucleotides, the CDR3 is TGCAGTGCAGAGCCTTACAATGAGCAGTTCTTC.

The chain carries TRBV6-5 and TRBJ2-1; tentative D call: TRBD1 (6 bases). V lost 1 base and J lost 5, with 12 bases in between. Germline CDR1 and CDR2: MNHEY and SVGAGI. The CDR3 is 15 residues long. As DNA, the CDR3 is TGTGCCAGCAGTTACTTGGCAGGGGATGACAATGAGCAGTTCTTC. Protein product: CASSYLAGDDNEQFF.

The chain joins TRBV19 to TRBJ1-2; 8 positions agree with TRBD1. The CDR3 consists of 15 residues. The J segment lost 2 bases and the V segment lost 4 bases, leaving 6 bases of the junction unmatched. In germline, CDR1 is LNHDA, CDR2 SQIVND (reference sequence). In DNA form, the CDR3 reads TGTGCCAGTAGTACAGGGACAGGAATAAACTATGGCTACACCTTC. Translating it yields CASSTGTGINYGYTF.

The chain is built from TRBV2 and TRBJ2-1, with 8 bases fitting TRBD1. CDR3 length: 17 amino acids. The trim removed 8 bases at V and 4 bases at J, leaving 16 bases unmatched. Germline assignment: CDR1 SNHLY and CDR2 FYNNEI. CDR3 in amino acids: CASRRIRTGWRYNEQFF. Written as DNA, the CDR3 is TGTGCCAGCCGCAGGATACGGACAGGGTGGCGTTACAATGAGCAGTTCTTC.

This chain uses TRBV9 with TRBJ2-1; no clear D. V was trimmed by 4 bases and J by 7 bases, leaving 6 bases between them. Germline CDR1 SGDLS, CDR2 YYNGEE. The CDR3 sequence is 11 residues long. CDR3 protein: CASSTGNEQFF. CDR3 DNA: TGTGCCAGCAGCACCGGGAATGAGCAGTTCTTC. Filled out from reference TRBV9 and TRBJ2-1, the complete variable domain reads DSGVTQTPKHLITATGQRVTLRCSPRSGDLSVYWYQQSLDQGLQFLIQYYNGEERAKGNILERFSAQQFPDLHSELNLSSLELGDSALYFCASSTGNEQFFGPGTRLTVL.

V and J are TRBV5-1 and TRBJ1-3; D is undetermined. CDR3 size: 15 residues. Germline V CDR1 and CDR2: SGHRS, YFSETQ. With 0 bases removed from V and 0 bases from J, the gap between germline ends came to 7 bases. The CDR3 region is CASSLGVRSGNTIYF. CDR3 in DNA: TGCGCCAGCAGCTTGGGCGTTCGCTCTGGAAACACCATATATTTT.

CDR3 in amino acids: CASSLGLQGGNQPQHF. The CDR3, as DNA: TGCGCCAGCAGCTTGGGACTACAGGGGGGAAATCAGCCCCAGCATTTT. This sequence joins TRBV5-1 and TRBJ1-5, with 8 bases aligning to TRBD1. This CDR3 contains 16 residues. Looked up from germline, CDR1 is SGHRS and CDR2 is YFSETQ. The V segment lost 0 bases and the J segment 4 bases; nucleotides outside the gene matches: 6. The variable domain in full, completed from reference TRBV5-1 and TRBJ1-5, reads KAGVTQTPRYLIKTRGQQVTLSCSPISGHRSVSWYQQTPGQGLQFLFEYFSETQRNKGNFPGRFSGRQFSNSRSEMNVSTLELGDSALYLCASSLGLQGGNQPQHFGDGTRLSIL.

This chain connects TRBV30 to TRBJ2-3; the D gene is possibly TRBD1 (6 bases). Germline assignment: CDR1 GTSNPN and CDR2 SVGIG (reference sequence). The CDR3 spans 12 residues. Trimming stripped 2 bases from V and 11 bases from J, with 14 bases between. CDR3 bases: TGTGCCTGGAGTCCCAGCCGGGACAAGCAGTATTTT. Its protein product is CAWSPSRDKQYF.

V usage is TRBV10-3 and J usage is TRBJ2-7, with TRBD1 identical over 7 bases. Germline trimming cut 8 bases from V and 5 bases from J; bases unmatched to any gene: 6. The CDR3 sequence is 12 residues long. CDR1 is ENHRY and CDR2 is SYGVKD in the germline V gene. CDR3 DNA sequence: TGTGCCATCGCAGGACAGGCCGACGAGCAGTACTTC. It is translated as CAIAGQADEQYF.

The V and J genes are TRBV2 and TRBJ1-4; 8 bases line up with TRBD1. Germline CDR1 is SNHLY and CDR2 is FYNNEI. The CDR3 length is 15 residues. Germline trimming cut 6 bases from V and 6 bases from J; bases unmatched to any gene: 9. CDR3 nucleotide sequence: TGTGCCAGCAGATTGCCAGGGGGCGCGGATGAAAAACTGTTTTTT. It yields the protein CASRLPGGADEKLFF. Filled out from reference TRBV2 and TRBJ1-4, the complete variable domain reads EPEVTQTPSHQVTQMGQEVILRCVPISNHLYFYWYRQILGQKVEFLVSFYNNEISEKSEIFDDQFSVERPDGSNFTLKIRSTKLEDSAMYFCASRLPGGADEKLFFGSGTQLSVL.

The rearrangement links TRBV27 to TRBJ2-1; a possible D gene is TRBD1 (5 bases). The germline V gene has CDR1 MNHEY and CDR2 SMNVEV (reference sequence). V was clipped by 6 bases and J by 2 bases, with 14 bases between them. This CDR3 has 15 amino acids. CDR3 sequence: CASSGTRQTYNEQFF. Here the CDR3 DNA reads TGTGCCAGCAGCGGCACTCGACAGACCTACAATGAGCAGTTCTTC.

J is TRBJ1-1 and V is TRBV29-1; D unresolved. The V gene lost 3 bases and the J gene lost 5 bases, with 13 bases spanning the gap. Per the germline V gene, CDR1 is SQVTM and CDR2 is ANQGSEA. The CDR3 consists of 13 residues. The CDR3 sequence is CSVDGGDYTEAFF. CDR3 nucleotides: TGCAGCGTTGATGGCGGGGATTATACTGAAGCTTTCTTT.